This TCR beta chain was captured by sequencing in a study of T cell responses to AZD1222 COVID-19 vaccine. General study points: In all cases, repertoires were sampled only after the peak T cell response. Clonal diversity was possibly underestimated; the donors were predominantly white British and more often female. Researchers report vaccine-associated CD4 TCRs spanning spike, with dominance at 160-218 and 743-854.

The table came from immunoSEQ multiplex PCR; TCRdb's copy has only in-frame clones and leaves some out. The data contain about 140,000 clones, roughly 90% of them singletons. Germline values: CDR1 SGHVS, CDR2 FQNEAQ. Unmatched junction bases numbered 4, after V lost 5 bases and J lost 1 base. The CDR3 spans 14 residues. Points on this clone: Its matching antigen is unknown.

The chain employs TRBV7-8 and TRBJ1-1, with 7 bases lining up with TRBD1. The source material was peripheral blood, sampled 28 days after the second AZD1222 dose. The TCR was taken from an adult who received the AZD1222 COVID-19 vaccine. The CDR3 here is CASSLSGGNTEAFF. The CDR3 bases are TGTGCCAGCAGCCTTTCAGGGGGGAACACTGAAGCTTTCTTT.